This T cell receptor (beta chain) was identified during a study of cytomegalovirus exposure and HLA in healthy donors. The wider study: An early data release held tens of millions of unique TCRs from HLA-typed donors. Study observations and caveats: In vitro, three CMV-associated chains proved specific for CMV antigens. Cytomegalovirus association was assigned to over 150 TCR beta chains.

Whereas donors were nominally healthy upon sampling, unrecorded immune exposures were probable. Notes on this clone: Its specificity is unknown.

PCR employed 60 Vbeta and 13 Jbeta primers. TCRdb keeps only in-frame clones here, not all; method: immunoSEQ multiplex PCR. The sample yields roughly 220,000 clones, more than 65% seen once. J was trimmed by 3 bases and V by 3 bases; bases with no gene match: 9. The CDR3 totals 16 residues. CDR1 and CDR2 from the germline V gene are SGHKS and YYEKEE (reference sequence). The chain has TRBV5-5 and TRBJ2-3, with 8 positions matching TRBD2. The material sequenced was PBMCs. This clonotype originated in a woman in her twenties or thirties in good health and CMV-seronegative. Written as DNA, the CDR3 is TGTGCCAGCAGCTCAACTAGCGGAGGGGGTACAGATACGCAGTATTTT. Translated, it gives CASSSTSGGGTDTQYF.